Presented here are 10 T cell receptor beta chains from one specimen sequenced in a study of blood T cell repertoires in COVID-19. Clones were read by immunoSEQ multiplex PCR, and TCRdb kept only the in-frame ones, dropping some. The repertoire consists of about 330,000 clones, with roughly 88% occurring once and the leading ten covering about 5%. Source material: PBMCs or T cells enriched from blood (not recorded which). These receptors came from a man aged 25 to 40 who had recovered from COVID-19.

V and J are TRBV20-1 and TRBJ1-1, with 9 positions matching TRBD1. Per the germline V gene, CDR1 is DFQATT and CDR2 is SNEGSKA (reference sequence). The length of the CDR3 is 10 residues. Trimming at V came to 8 bases and at J to 8 bases, leaving 3 bases not matched to a gene. The DNA of the CDR3 is TGCAGTACAGGGGGCTTGGAAGCTTTCTTT. It yields the protein CSTGGLEAFF.

The chain employs TRBV19 and TRBJ1-2; 10 bases line up with TRBD1. This CDR3 has 14 amino acids. Germline lookup yields CDR1 LNHDA and CDR2 SQIVND (reference sequence). V lost 6 bases and J lost 4; bases outside the gene matches: 5. The chain's CDR3 is CASRDRGKVYGYTF. The CDR3 coding sequence is TGTGCCAGTAGGGACAGGGGGAAGGTCTATGGCTACACCTTC.

The chain's CDR3 is CASSGAGDTYEQYF. Written as DNA, the CDR3 is TGTGCCAGCAGCGGAGCGGGGGACACCTACGAGCAGTACTTC. The chain recombines TRBV11-2 with TRBJ2-7; TRBD2 aligns across 8 bases. This CDR3 region has 14 residues. Unmatched junction bases numbered 5, after V lost 5 bases and J lost 2 bases. Germline V lookup: CDR1 SGHAT, CDR2 FQNNGV. Full variable domain (remainder filled in from reference TRBV11-2 and TRBJ2-7): EAGVAQSPRYKIIEKRQSVAFWCNPISGHATLYWYQQILGQGPKLLIQFQNNGVVDDSQLPKDRFSAERLKGVDSTLKIQPAKLEDSAVYLCASSGAGDTYEQYFGPGTRLTVT.

The chain has TRBV19 and TRBJ1-1, with 7 bases matching TRBD1. Trimming took 3 bases from V and 0 from J; bases not matched to a gene: 7. The CDR3 loop spans 16 amino acids. Germline assignment: CDR1 LNHDA and CDR2 SQIVND (reference sequence). The CDR3 loop is CASSIGDRIMNTEAFF. Written as DNA, the CDR3 is TGTGCCAGTAGTATCGGGGACAGAATCATGAACACTGAAGCTTTCTTT.

The gene calls are TRBV16 and TRBJ2-2; the match to TRBD1 covers 8 bases. V lost 2 bases and J lost 0; bases outside the gene matches: 5. The germline CDR1 and CDR2 sequences are KGHSY and FQNENV. The CDR3 sequence is 17 residues long. Here the CDR3 DNA reads TGTGCCAGCAGCCAAATGAGGGGACAGGCGAACACCGGGGAGCTGTTTTTT. Amino acids: CASSQMRGQANTGELFF. Drawing the rest from reference TRBV16 and TRBJ2-2, the complete variable domain is GEEVAQTPKHLVRGEGQKAKLYCAPIKGHSYVFWYQQVLKNEFKFLISFQNENVFDETGMPKERFSAKCLPNSPCSLEIQATKLEDSAVYFCASSQMRGQANTGELFFGEGSRLTVL.

The V and J genes are TRBV30 and TRBJ2-7; D remains ambiguous. The CDR3 is 11 residues long. Germline V gives CDR1 GTSNPN, CDR2 SVGIG (reference sequence). V gave up 2 bases and J gave up 6 bases, with 8 bases separating them. The CDR3 protein is CAWSSGSEQYF. CDR3 nucleotide sequence: TGTGCCTGGAGTTCAGGTTCCGAGCAGTACTTC. The whole variable domain, remainder taken from reference TRBV30 and TRBJ2-7, is SQTIHQWPATLVQPVGSPLSLECTVEGTSNPNLYWYRQAAGRGLQLLFYSVGIGQISSEVPQNLSASRPQDRQFILSSKKLLLSDSGFYLCAWSSGSEQYFGPGTRLTVT.

V and J are TRBV14 and TRBJ1-1; D not certain. The CDR3 runs 15 residues. Trimming shortened V by 0 bases and J by 4 bases, and 12 bases separated the two germline ends. Germline lookup yields CDR1 SGHDN and CDR2 FVKESK. CDR3 residues: CASSQDRPGFTEAFF. The CDR3 DNA follows: TGTGCCAGCAGCCAAGATAGGCCAGGCTTCACTGAAGCTTTCTTT.

The chain joins TRBV7-3 to TRBJ2-1, with 8 bases that match TRBD2. After removal of 5 bases from V and 8 bases from J, the junction contained 8 bases not matched to a gene. The CDR3 extends over 14 amino acids. Per the germline V gene, CDR1 is SGHTA and CDR2 is FQGTGA. In DNA, the CDR3 is TGTGCCAGCAGCACGGGGGGGCCTGTGGATGAGCAGTTCTTC. Amino acid sequence: CASSTGGPVDEQFF.

The rearrangement uses TRBV27 and TRBJ2-2; perhaps TRBD2 as D (5 bases). Looked up from germline, CDR1 is MNHEY and CDR2 is SMNVEV (reference sequence). The CDR3 contains 15 residues. V shed 2 bases and J shed 3 bases, with 10 bases lying between them. The CDR3 reads CASSLIASDTGELFF. CDR3 in DNA: TGTGCCAGCAGTTTAATAGCGTCGGACACCGGGGAGCTGTTTTTT.

The rearrangement joins TRBV11-1 to TRBJ2-3; possible D gene TRBD1, 6 bases. V shed 4 bases and J shed 2 bases, with 13 bases lying between them. The CDR3 is made up of 15 amino acids. Germline V gives CDR1 SGHAT, CDR2 FQDESV (reference sequence). Here the CDR3 DNA reads TGTGCCAGCAGCTCGGACAGCCCGTACACAGATACGCAGTATTTT. Amino acid sequence: CASSSDSPYTDTQYF.